This T cell receptor (beta chain) came from a study of human T cells and chemical hapten exposure. In the study overall: Small volume differences among pooled libraries mainly caused per-sample TCR yield variation.

This CDR3 is 14 amino acids long. Germline V CDR1 and CDR2: DFQATT, SNEGSKA (reference sequence). V was trimmed by 3 bases and J by 0 bases, leaving 8 bases between them. Findings of the study overall: TCRs above 1 in 1000 frequency stayed constant with DPC sensitization.

Time point of the sample: healthy volunteer bleed at 6 weeks. Total RNA was extracted from unfractionated whole blood. Individual cDNA molecules each carried unique molecular identifiers attached by the library. Authors' data handling: Across samples, TCR counts had a median of approximately 100,000 and ranged from about 23,224 to 690,600. One entry per CDR3 protein results from TCRdb running MiXCR on the RACE reads. These V and J calls rely on TCRdb rather than the paper's analysis. The table has around 80,000 distinct CDR3 sequences, 8.6% seen once. Concerning this clonotype itself: Its antigen remains unknown.

Sequenced sample: whole blood. The chain links TRBV20-1 to TRBJ1-4; D is unresolved. The sequence came from a male donor in good health. Some clones in this sample may be carry-over from other donors' samples. For the CDR3, the DNA is TGCAGTGCTAGCCACGGCTCAACTAATGAAAAACTGTTTTTT. The encoded protein is CSASHGSTNEKLFF.